The 2 T cell receptor beta chains listed next were all sequenced from one sample in a study of neurological immune-mediated disorders. TCRdb processed the 5' RACE reads anew with MiXCR; each CDR3 protein has one entry. Among about 80,000 distinct CDR3 sequences, about 5% were seen once, and the ten largest hold 2% to 2.5%. Sequenced input: PBMCs. The receptors originated from a woman aged 25-40 years with multiple sclerosis.

To note about this clonotype: It is likely a read error, because the conserved phenylalanine at the end of the CDR3 is missing. This rearrangement joins TRBV24-1 to TRBJ1-2; D possibly corresponds to TRBD1 (6 bases). The CDR3 runs 15 residues. Trimming removed 4 bases from V and 8 bases from J, with 19 bases in between. Germline CDR1 reads KGHDR; CDR2 reads SFDVKD. CDR3 in DNA: TGTGCCACCAGTGACCCCACGCGAGAAGGGGGAGGCTACACCAAC. This gives the protein CATSDPTREGGGYTN.

Only a few counts were recorded for this clonotype. The V gene is TRBV12-3 or TRBV12-4, the J gene TRBJ1-2, with D unresolved. The CDR3 consists of 14 residues. V was clipped by 3 bases and J by 2 bases, with 10 bases between them. CDR3 amino acids: CASSFGVQNYGYTF. Here the CDR3 DNA reads TGTGCCAGCAGTTTTGGCGTCCAGAACTATGGCTACACCTTC.